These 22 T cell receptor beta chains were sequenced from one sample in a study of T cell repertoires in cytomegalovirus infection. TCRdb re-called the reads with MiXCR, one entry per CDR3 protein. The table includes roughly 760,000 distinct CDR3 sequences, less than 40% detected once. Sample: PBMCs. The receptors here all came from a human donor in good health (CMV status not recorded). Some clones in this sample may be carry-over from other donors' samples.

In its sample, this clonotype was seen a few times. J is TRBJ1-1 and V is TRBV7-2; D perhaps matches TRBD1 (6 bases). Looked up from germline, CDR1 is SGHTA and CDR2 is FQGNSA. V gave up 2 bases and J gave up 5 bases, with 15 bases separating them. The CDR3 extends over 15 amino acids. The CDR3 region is CASSLNRAGRTEAFF. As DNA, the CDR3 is TGTGCCAGCAGCTTAAACAGGGCCGGGAGGACTGAAGCTTTCTTT.

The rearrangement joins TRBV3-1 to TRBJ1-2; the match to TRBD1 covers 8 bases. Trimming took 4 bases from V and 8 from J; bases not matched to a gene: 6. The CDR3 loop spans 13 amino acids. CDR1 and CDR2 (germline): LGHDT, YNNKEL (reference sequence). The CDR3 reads CASSPDRVSGYTF. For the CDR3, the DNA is TGTGCCAGCAGCCCGGACAGGGTCAGCGGCTACACCTTC.

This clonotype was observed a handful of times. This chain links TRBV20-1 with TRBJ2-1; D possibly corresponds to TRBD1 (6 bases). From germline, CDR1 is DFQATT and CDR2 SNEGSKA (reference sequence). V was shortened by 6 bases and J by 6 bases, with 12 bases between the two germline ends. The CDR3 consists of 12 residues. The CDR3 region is CSAARGINEQFF. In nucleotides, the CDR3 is TGCAGTGCCGCAAGGGGGATCAATGAGCAGTTCTTC.

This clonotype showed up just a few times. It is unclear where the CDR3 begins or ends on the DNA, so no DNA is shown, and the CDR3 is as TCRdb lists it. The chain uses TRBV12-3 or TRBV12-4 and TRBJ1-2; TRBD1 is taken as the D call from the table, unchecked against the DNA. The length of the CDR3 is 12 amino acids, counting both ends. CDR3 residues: CASSFGTGACTF.

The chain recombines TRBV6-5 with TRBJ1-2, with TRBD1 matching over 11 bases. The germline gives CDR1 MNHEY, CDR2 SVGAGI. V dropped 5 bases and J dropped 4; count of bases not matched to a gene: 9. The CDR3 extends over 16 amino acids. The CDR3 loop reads CASSRDTGTGGYGYTF. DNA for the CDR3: TGTGCCAGCAGTAGAGACACCGGGACAGGGGGCTATGGCTACACCTTC.

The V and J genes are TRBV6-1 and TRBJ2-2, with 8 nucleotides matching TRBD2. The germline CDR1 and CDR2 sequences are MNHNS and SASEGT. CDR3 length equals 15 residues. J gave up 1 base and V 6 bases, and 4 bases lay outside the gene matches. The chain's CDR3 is CASRKAGVNTGELFF. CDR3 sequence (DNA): TGTGCCAGCAGAAAAGCGGGAGTGAACACCGGGGAGCTGTTTTTT.

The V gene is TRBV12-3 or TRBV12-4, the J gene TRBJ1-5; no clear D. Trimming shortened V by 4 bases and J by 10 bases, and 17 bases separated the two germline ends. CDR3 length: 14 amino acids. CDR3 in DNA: TGTGCCAGCAGTTCATCGGTAGCTCGGGGACCCCAGCATTTT. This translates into CASSSSVARGPQHF.

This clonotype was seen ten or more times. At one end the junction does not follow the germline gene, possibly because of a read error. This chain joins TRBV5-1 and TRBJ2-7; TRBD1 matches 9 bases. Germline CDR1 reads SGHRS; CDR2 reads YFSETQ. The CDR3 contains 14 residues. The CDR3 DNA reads TGTGCCAGCAGCTCCCGGGACAGGGACTACGAGCAGTACTTC. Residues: CASSSRDRDYEQYF.

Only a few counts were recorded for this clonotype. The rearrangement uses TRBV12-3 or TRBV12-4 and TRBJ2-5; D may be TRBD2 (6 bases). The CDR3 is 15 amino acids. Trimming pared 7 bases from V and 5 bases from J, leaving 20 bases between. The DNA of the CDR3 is TGTGCCAGCACCGCTACCTCCGGCGGGGCGGAGACCCAGTACTTC. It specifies CASTATSGGAETQYF.

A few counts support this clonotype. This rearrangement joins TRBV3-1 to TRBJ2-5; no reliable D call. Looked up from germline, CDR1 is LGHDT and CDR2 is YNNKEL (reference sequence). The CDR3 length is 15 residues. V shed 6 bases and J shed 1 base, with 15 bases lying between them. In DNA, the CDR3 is TGTGCCAGCAGGCCACCGGGCCAGAGCCAAGAGACCCAGTACTTC. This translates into CASRPPGQSQETQYF.

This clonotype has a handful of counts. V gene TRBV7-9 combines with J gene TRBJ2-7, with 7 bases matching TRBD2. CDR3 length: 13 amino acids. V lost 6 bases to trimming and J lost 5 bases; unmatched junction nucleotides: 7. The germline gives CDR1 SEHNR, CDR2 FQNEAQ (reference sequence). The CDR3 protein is CASRNTSVNEQYF. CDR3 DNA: TGTGCCAGCAGAAATACTAGCGTGAACGAGCAGTACTTC.

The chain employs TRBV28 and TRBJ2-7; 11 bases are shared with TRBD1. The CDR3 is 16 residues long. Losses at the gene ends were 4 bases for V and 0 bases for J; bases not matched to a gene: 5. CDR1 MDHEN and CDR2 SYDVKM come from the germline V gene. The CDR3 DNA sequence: TGTGCCAGCAGTTCCTTTGGGACAGGGGGCTCCTACGAGCAGTACTTC. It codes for CASSSFGTGGSYEQYF.

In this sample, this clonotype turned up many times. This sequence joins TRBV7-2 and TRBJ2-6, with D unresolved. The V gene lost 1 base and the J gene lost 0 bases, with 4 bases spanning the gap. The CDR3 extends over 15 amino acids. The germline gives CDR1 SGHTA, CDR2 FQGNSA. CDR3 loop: CASSLVRSGANVLTF. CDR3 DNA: TGTGCCAGCAGCTTAGTACGCTCTGGGGCCAACGTCCTGACTTTC.

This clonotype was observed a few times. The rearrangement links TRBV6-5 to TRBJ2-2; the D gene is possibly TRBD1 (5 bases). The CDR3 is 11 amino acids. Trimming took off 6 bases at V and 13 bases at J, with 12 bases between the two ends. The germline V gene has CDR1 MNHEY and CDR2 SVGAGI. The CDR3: CASRNRGSLFF. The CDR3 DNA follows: TGTGCCAGCAGGAATAGGGGTTCGCTGTTTTTT.

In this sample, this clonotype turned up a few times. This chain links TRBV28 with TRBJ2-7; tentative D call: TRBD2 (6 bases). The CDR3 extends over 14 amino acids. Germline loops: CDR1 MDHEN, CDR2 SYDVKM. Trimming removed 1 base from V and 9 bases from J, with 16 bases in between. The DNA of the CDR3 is TGTGCCAGCAGTTTATCGGGGGACGGATGGGGGCAGTACTTC. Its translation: CASSLSGDGWGQYF.

CDR3 bases: TGTGCCAGCTCACGGACGGAAACCTACGAGCAGTACTTC. This translates into CASSRTETYEQYF. V gene TRBV18 combines with J gene TRBJ2-7, with D hard to call. In germline, CDR1 is KGHSH, CDR2 LQKENI. The CDR3 is 13 amino acids. Trimming pared 4 bases from V and 2 bases from J, leaving 9 bases between.

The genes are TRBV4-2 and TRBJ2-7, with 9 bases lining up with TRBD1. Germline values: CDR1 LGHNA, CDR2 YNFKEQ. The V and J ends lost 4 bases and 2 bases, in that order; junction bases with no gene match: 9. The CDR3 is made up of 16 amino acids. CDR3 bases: TGTGCCAGCAGCCTAGGGGGACAGGGTATTACCTACGAGCAGTACTTC. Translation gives CASSLGGQGITYEQYF.

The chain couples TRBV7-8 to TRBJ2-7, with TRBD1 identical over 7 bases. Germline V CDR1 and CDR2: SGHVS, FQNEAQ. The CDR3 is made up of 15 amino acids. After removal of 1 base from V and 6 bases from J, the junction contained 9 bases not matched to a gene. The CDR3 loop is CASSLERDRELEQYF. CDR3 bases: TGTGCCAGCAGCTTAGAACGAGACAGGGAACTCGAGCAGTACTTC.

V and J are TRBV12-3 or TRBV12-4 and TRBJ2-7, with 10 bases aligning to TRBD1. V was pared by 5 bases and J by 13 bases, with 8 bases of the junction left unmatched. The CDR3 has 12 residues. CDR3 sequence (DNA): TGTGCCAGCAGTCTAAGACAGGGGGCCTTATACTTC. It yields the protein CASSLRQGALYF.

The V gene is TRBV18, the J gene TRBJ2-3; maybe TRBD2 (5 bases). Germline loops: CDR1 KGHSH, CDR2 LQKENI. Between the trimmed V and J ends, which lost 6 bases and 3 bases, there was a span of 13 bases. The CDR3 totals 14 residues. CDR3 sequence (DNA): TGTGCCAGCTCCTCGAGAAGGGAGACAGATACGCAGTATTTT. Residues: CASSSRRETDTQYF.

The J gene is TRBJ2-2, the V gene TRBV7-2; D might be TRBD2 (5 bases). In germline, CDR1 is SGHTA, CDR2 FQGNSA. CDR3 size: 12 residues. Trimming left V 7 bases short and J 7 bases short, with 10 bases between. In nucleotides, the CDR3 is TGTGCCAGCATCGTAGACTACGGGGAGCTGTTTTTT. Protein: CASIVDYGELFF.

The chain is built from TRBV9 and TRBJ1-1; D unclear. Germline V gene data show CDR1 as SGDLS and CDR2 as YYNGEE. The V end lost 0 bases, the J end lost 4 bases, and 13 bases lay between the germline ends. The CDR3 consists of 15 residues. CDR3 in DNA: TGTGCCAGCAGCGTAGTTCCGGGGAGTGTCACTGAAGCTTTCTTT. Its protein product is CASSVVPGSVTEAFF.